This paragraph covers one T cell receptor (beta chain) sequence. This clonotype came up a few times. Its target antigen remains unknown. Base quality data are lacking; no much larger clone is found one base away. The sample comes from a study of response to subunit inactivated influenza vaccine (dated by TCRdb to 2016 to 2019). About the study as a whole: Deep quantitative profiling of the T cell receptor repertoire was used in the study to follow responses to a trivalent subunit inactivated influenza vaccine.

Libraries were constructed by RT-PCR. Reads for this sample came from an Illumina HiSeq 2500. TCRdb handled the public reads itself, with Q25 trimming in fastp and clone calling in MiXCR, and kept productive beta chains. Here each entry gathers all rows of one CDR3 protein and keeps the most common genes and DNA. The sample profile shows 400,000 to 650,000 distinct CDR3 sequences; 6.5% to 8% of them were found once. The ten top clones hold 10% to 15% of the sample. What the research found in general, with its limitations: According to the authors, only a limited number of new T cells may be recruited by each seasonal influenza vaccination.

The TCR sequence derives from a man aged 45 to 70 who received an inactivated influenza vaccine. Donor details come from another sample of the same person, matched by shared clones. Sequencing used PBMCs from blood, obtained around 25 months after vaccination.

Read as DNA, the sequence is TGTGCCAGCAGTAGGCCCGGGACGGTGAACACTGAAGCTTTCTTT. This gives the protein CASSRPGTVNTEAFF. The chain was built from TRBV6-1 and TRBJ1-1; a tentative D call is TRBD1 (5 bases match). At the junction V is shortened by 5 bases and J by 0 bases, with 13 bases in between. CDR1 and CDR2 (MNHNS, SASEGT) derive from the germline V gene. The CDR3 has 15 amino acids, counting the end cysteine and phenylalanine. Kept here is only the CDR3 DNA, which spans 45 bases and is read in frame from base 1.